The next 25 T cell receptor beta chains were all read from a single sample in a study of T cell responses to AZD1222 COVID-19 vaccine. TCRdb's copy holds only in-frame clones and misses some; the assay was immunoSEQ multiplex PCR. The sample has tens of thousands of clones, roughly 80% seen once. Sequenced here: peripheral blood, sampled 28 days after the second AZD1222 dose. These receptors all stem from an adult who received the AZD1222 COVID-19 vaccine.

The chain carries TRBV5-1 and TRBJ2-6; TRBD1 matches at 9 bases. This CDR3 spans 18 amino acids. Germline CDR1 and CDR2: SGHRS and YFSETQ. V gave up 4 bases and J gave up 0 bases; unmatched junction bases: 8. The DNA of the CDR3 is TGCGCCAGCAGCCTGGGACAGGGCTATTTCTCTGGGGCCAACGTCCTGACTTTC. Amino acids: CASSLGQGYFSGANVLTF.

V usage is TRBV3-1 (or the pseudogene TRBV3-2) and J usage is TRBJ1-5; 9 nucleotides match TRBD1. The trim removed 1 base at V and 6 bases at J, leaving 7 bases unmatched. This CDR3 has 16 residues. CDR1 is LGHDT and CDR2 is YNNKEL in the germline V gene (reference sequence). The CDR3 nucleotides are TGTGCCAGCAGCCAAGGAACAGGGGGCTTAGTTCAGCCCCAGCATTTT. Amino acids: CASSQGTGGLVQPQHF.

V and J are TRBV19 and TRBJ2-2; D is unresolved. Looked up from germline, CDR1 is LNHDA and CDR2 is SQIVND (reference sequence). V lost 4 bases and J 0 bases, leaving 12 bases between the germline ends. The CDR3 runs 16 residues. CDR3: CASSTVRNANTGELFF. CDR3 coding DNA: TGTGCCAGTAGTACTGTCCGAAACGCGAACACCGGGGAGCTGTTTTTT.

The chain combines TRBV28 with TRBJ1-2, with D hard to call. This CDR3 is built from 13 residues. Germline CDR1 reads MDHEN; CDR2 reads SYDVKM. V shed 6 bases and J shed 8 bases, with 16 bases lying between them. CDR3 sequence reads: CASRLDRAGGYTF. The CDR3 DNA follows: TGTGCCAGCAGGTTAGACCGAGCGGGAGGCTACACCTTC.

This chain joins TRBV19 and TRBJ1-5, with 7 bases matching TRBD1. The V gene's germline CDR1 is LNHDA and CDR2 SQIVND (reference sequence). CDR3 size: 15 residues. Unmatched junction bases numbered 5, after V lost 4 bases and J lost 2 bases. The CDR3 sequence is CASSTQQGRNQPQHF. The CDR3, as DNA: TGTGCCAGTAGTACCCAACAGGGGCGCAATCAGCCCCAGCATTTT.

This clone was found once. This chain links TRBV18 with TRBJ2-6; D unresolved. Trimming cost V 3 bases and J 1 base, with 7 bases left between them. Germline CDR1 and CDR2: KGHSH and LQKENI. The CDR3 extends over 15 amino acids. This CDR3 reads CASSPDKSGANVLTF. The CDR3 DNA follows: TGTGCCAGCTCACCCGACAAATCTGGGGCCAACGTCCTGACTTTC.

In this sample, this clone turned up a few times. The chain combines TRBV7-3 with TRBJ2-3, with D perhaps TRBD2 (5 bases). The CDR3 length is 13 residues. With 4 bases removed from V and 4 bases from J, the gap between germline ends came to 9 bases. Per the germline V gene, CDR1 is SGHTA and CDR2 is FQGTGA. CDR3 sequence: CASSSRRADTQYF. In DNA, the CDR3 is TGTGCCAGCAGCTCCCGGCGGGCAGATACGCAGTATTTT.

The V call is TRBV24-1, the J call TRBJ1-5; possibly TRBD1 for D (5 bases). V gave up 4 bases and J gave up 1 base, with 13 bases separating them. The germline gives CDR1 KGHDR, CDR2 SFDVKD. This CDR3 has 16 amino acids. The CDR3 reads CATSEGGVVSNQPQHF. Here the CDR3 DNA reads TGTGCCACCAGTGAGGGGGGGGTCGTGAGCAATCAGCCCCAGCATTTT.

The chain combines TRBV11-2 with TRBJ2-7; the D gene is possibly TRBD1 (6 bases). CDR1 is SGHAT and CDR2 is FQNNGV in the germline V gene. The germline V and J ends were trimmed by 6 bases and 0 bases, with 18 bases remaining between them. The CDR3 is 16 amino acids. The CDR3: CASRAGTTRSSYEQYF. CDR3 bases: TGTGCCAGCAGGGCCGGGACAACCCGTAGCTCCTACGAGCAGTACTTC.

This clone was picked up one time. V gene TRBV4-1 combines with J gene TRBJ2-3; the match to TRBD2 covers 8 bases. This CDR3 comprises 14 residues. The V gene end was trimmed by 4 bases and the J gene end by 6 bases; junction bases not matched to a gene: 6. The germline V gene has CDR1 MGHRA and CDR2 YSYEKL. CDR3 loop: CASSPGLVMDTQYF. CDR3 nucleotide sequence: TGCGCCAGCAGCCCGGGACTAGTCATGGATACGCAGTATTTT.

This clone has a single count. The chain has TRBV5-1 and TRBJ2-3, with D possibly TRBD1 on 5 matching bases. The V gene's germline CDR1 is SGHRS and CDR2 YFSETQ. The CDR3 totals 12 residues. Trimming left V 4 bases short and J 6 bases short, with 9 bases between. CDR3 coding DNA: TGCGCCAGCAGCGAAGGGGTGGATACGCAGTATTTT. Its protein is CASSEGVDTQYF. Combining the CDR3 with reference TRBV5-1 and TRBJ2-3 gives the whole variable domain KAGVTQTPRYLIKTRGQQVTLSCSPISGHRSVSWYQQTPGQGLQFLFEYFSETQRNKGNFPGRFSGRQFSNSRSEMNVSTLELGDSALYLCASSEGVDTQYFGPGTRLTVL.

This chain links TRBV6-1 with TRBJ1-5; possibly TRBD1 for D (5 bases). Trimming stripped 2 bases from V and 6 bases from J, with 23 bases between. From germline, CDR1 is MNHNS and CDR2 SASEGT. CDR3 length: 18 residues. The CDR3 loop is CASSEIAYREGMRQPQHF. The CDR3 DNA sequence: TGTGCCAGCAGTGAAATAGCCTATAGGGAGGGGATGCGTCAGCCCCAGCATTTT.

The CDR3 bases are TGTGCCAGCAGCCAAGGGACAGGGGGGCAGGATGAGCAGTTCTTC. Protein sequence: CASSQGTGGQDEQFF. The chain combines TRBV3-1 (or the pseudogene TRBV3-2) with TRBJ2-1; 10 bases agree with TRBD1. The germline V gene encodes CDR1 LGHDT and CDR2 YNNKEL (reference sequence). The CDR3 extends over 15 amino acids. V trimming: 1 base; J trimming: 8 bases; junction bases outside the gene matches: 5.

The chain uses TRBV6-5 and TRBJ1-1; D is possibly TRBD1 (5 bases). Germline V gives CDR1 MNHEY, CDR2 SVGAGI. CDR3 size: 11 residues. The ends were cut back, 7 bases at V and 10 bases at J, with 13 bases in the middle. The CDR3 coding sequence is TGTGCCAGCACTACGGGGGGATCAGCTTTCTTT. As protein: CASTTGGSAFF.

The chain carries TRBV3-1 (or the pseudogene TRBV3-2) and TRBJ2-2; 12 nucleotides line up with TRBD2. With 4 bases clipped from V and 6 bases from J, the junction kept 3 bases outside the gene matches. The germline V gene encodes CDR1 LGHDT and CDR2 YNNKEL (reference sequence). The length of the CDR3 is 15 residues. The CDR3 region is CASSLLAGGPGELFF. The CDR3 nucleotides read TGTGCCAGCAGCCTTCTAGCGGGGGGGCCCGGGGAGCTGTTTTTT.

A single count supports this clone. J is TRBJ2-1 and V is TRBV6-5; D might be TRBD2 (6 bases). Trimming removed 6 bases at V and 6 bases at J, with 12 bases between. This CDR3 has 13 amino acids. Germline assignment: CDR1 MNHEY and CDR2 SVGAGI. The CDR3 protein is CASSSASVNEQFF. The CDR3 coding sequence is TGTGCCAGCAGCTCCGCTAGCGTCAATGAGCAGTTCTTC.

Points on this clone: Other DNA sequences in this sample translate to the same CDR3. This chain links TRBV19 with TRBJ1-5, with TRBD1 as a possible D gene (5 bases). The CDR3 loop spans 14 amino acids. V was cut by 3 bases and J by 1 base, with 7 bases left in between. Germline assignment: CDR1 LNHDA and CDR2 SQIVND (reference sequence). The DNA for the CDR3 is TGTGCCAGTAGTATCACAGGCAGCAATCAGCCCCAGCATTTT. Protein: CASSITGSNQPQHF.

The CDR3, as DNA: TGTGCCAGCAGCGTACTTAGCGGGCTTAGCACAGATACGCAGTATTTT. This translates into CASSVLSGLSTDTQYF. The chain uses TRBV9 and TRBJ2-3; 7 bases line up with TRBD2. CDR3 size: 16 residues. The ends lost 1 base at V and 0 bases at J; junction bases unmatched: 5. Per germline, CDR1 SGDLS and CDR2 YYNGEE.

This chain connects TRBV7-3 to TRBJ2-5; TRBD1 agrees at 7 bases. Trimming cost V 2 bases and J 1 base; bases outside gene matches: 4. The CDR3 sequence is 15 residues long. Per the germline V gene, CDR1 is SGHTA and CDR2 is FQGTGA. The CDR3 coding sequence is TGTGCCAGCAGCTTACAAGGGGACAGCCAAGAGACCCAGTACTTC. Translated, it gives CASSLQGDSQETQYF.

The chain carries TRBV5-1 and TRBJ1-4, with D perhaps matching TRBD1 (6 bases). CDR1 and CDR2 (germline): SGHRS, YFSETQ. The CDR3 length is 15 residues. Between the trimmed V and J ends, which lost 6 bases and 3 bases, there was a span of 15 bases. The CDR3, as DNA: TGCGCCAGCAACAGGGAAAGTGGGGCTAATGAAAAACTGTTTTTT. It encodes CASNRESGANEKLFF.

The V and J genes are TRBV19 and TRBJ1-1; D remains unclear. The CDR3 consists of 14 residues. Trimming pared 3 bases from V and 1 base from J, leaving 9 bases between. Germline V gene data show CDR1 as LNHDA and CDR2 as SQIVND (reference sequence). The CDR3 protein is CASSIGLKNTEAFF. CDR3 nucleotide sequence: TGTGCCAGTAGTATTGGGCTAAAGAACACTGAAGCTTTCTTT.

This sequence joins TRBV5-1 and TRBJ2-4; 9 bases are shared with TRBD1. Germline V lookup: CDR1 SGHRS, CDR2 YFSETQ. V was pared by 5 bases and J by 8 bases, with 8 bases of the junction left unmatched. This CDR3 has 14 amino acids. The CDR3 here is CASRLQGATDIQYF. The CDR3 DNA follows: TGCGCCAGCAGGCTACAGGGGGCGACGGACATTCAGTACTTC. Full variable domain (rest looked up from reference TRBV5-1 and TRBJ2-4): KAGVTQTPRYLIKTRGQQVTLSCSPISGHRSVSWYQQTPGQGLQFLFEYFSETQRNKGNFPGRFSGRQFSNSRSEMNVSTLELGDSALYLCASRLQGATDIQYFGAGTRLSVL.

The chain employs TRBV19 and TRBJ1-1; D unresolved. V was clipped by 1 base and J by 1 base, with 4 bases between them. This CDR3 has 13 residues. CDR1 is LNHDA and CDR2 is SQIVND in the germline V gene (reference sequence). This chain's CDR3 is CASSIVENTEAFF. As DNA, the CDR3 is TGTGCCAGTAGTATAGTAGAGAACACTGAAGCTTTCTTT.

The chain links TRBV6-5 to TRBJ1-3, with TRBD1 matching over 8 bases. Germline V CDR1 and CDR2: MNHEY, SVGAGI. The CDR3 loop spans 14 amino acids. The trim removed 6 bases at V and 5 bases at J, leaving 6 bases unmatched. CDR3 nucleotides: TGTGCCAGCAGCCTCGGACAGGGACGAAACACCATATATTTT. As protein: CASSLGQGRNTIYF.

This chain links TRBV18 with TRBJ1-5; the D is unclear. This CDR3 region has 13 residues. CDR1 and CDR2 from the germline V gene are KGHSH and LQKENI. Between the trimmed V and J ends, which lost 3 bases and 3 bases, there was a span of 6 bases. The CDR3 nucleotides are TGTGCCAGCTCACCGGGCCCCAATCAGCCCCAGCATTTT. It specifies CASSPGPNQPQHF.